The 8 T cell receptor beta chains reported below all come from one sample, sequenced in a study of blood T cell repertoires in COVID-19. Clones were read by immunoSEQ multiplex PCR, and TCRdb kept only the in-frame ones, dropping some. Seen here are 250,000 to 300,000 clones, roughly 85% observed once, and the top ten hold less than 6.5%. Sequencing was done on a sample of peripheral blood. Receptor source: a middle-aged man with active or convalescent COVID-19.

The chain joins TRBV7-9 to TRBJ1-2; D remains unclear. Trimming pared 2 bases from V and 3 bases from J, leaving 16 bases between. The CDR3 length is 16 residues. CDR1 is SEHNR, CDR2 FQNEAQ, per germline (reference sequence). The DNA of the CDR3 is TGTGCCAGCAGCTTATCGAACCTACAGACCTACTATGGCTACACCTTC. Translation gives CASSLSNLQTYYGYTF.

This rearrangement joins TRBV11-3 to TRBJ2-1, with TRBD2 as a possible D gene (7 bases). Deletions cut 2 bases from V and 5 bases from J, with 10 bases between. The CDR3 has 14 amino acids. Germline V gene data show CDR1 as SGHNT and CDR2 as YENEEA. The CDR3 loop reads CASSLRGGNNEQFF. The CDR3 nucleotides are TGTGCCAGCAGCTTAAGGGGGGGGAACAATGAGCAGTTCTTC.

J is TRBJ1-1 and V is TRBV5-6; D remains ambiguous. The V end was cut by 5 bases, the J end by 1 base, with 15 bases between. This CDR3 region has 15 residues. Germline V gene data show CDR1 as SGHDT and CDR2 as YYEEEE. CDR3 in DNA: TGTGCCAGCAGGAGTCGGTTTGGGAGGAACACTGAAGCTTTCTTT. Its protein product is CASRSRFGRNTEAFF.

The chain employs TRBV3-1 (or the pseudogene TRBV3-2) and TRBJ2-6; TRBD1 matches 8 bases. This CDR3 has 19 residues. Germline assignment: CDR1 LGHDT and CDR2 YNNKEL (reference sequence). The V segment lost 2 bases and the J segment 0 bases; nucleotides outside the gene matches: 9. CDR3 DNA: TGTGCCAGCAGCCAACTGGGACAGGTCGCGAACTCTGGGGCCAACGTCCTGACTTTC. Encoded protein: CASSQLGQVANSGANVLTF.

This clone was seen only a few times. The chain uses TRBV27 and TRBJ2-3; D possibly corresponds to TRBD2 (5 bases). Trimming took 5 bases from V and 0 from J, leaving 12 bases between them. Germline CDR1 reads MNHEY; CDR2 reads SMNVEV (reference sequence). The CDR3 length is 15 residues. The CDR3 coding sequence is TGTGCCAGCAGTCCCCTGCGGGCTAGCACAGATACGCAGTATTTT. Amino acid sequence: CASSPLRASTDTQYF.

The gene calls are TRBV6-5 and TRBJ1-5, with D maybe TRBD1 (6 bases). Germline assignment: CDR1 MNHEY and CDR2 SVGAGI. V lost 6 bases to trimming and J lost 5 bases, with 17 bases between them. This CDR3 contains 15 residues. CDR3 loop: CASRPTGLGDQPQHF. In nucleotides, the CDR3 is TGTGCCAGCAGGCCTACAGGGTTGGGCGATCAGCCCCAGCATTTT.

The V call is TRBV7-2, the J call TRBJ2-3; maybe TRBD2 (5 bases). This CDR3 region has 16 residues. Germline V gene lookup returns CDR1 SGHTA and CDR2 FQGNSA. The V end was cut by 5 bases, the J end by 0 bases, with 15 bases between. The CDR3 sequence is CASSRESGLSTDTQYF. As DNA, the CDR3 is TGTGCCAGCAGCAGAGAAAGCGGACTCAGCACAGATACGCAGTATTTT. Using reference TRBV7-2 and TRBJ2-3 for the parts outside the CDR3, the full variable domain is GAGVSQSPSNKVTEKGKDVELRCDPISGHTALYWYRQSLGQGLEFLIYFQGNSAPDKSGLPSDRFSAERTGGSVSTLTIQRTQQEDSAVYLCASSRESGLSTDTQYFGPGTRLTVL.

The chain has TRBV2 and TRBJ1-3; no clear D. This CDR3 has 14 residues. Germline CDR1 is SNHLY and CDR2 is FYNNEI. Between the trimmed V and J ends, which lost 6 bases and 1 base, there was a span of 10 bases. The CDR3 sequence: CASRGGGSGNTIYF. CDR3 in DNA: TGTGCCAGCAGAGGAGGAGGTTCTGGAAACACCATATATTTT.